This TCR beta chain was sequenced for a study of regulatory T cells in long-lasting Graves disease. Study background: For a period under 3 months, newly diagnosed Graves' patients had taken antithyroid drugs. Findings and caveats of the study: Persistent cases favored TRBV28, TRBJ1-2 and TRBJ2-5.

In regard to this clonotype: What it binds is unknown.

Described time point: newly diagnosed GD, antithyroid drugs for less than 3 months. After RNA was extracted from PBMCs, the TCR library was made from it. The authors built TCR beta libraries using iRepertoire HTBI primers and Arm-PCR of CDR3 regions. Via MiXCR, TCRdb re-called the multiplex PCR reads, giving one row per CDR3 protein. The profile shows 550,000 to 650,000 distinct CDR3 sequences, approximately 16% of them singletons. CDR1 is GTSNPN, CDR2 SVGIG, per germline (reference sequence). V trimming: 3 bases; J trimming: 3 bases; junction bases outside the gene matches: 4. This CDR3 contains 15 residues. These data also formed part of another study, on T cells in Graves' hyperthyroidism and ophthalmopathy. From that study: The HTBI primer set drove a first-round RT-PCR of the TCR CDR3. It was a median approximately six months before onset that the model predicted ophthalmopathy.

This sequence originates from a man aged 18 to 29 with Graves disease. Here the sequenced sample was peripheral blood mononuclear cells (PBMCs), taken at new diagnosis, from a patient treated with antithyroid drugs. The chain recombines TRBV30 with TRBJ2-1; 11 positions agree with TRBD2. The CDR3 spells CAWRRLAGGYNEQFF. The CDR3 coding sequence is TGTGCCTGGAGACGGCTAGCGGGAGGCTACAATGAGCAGTTCTTC.